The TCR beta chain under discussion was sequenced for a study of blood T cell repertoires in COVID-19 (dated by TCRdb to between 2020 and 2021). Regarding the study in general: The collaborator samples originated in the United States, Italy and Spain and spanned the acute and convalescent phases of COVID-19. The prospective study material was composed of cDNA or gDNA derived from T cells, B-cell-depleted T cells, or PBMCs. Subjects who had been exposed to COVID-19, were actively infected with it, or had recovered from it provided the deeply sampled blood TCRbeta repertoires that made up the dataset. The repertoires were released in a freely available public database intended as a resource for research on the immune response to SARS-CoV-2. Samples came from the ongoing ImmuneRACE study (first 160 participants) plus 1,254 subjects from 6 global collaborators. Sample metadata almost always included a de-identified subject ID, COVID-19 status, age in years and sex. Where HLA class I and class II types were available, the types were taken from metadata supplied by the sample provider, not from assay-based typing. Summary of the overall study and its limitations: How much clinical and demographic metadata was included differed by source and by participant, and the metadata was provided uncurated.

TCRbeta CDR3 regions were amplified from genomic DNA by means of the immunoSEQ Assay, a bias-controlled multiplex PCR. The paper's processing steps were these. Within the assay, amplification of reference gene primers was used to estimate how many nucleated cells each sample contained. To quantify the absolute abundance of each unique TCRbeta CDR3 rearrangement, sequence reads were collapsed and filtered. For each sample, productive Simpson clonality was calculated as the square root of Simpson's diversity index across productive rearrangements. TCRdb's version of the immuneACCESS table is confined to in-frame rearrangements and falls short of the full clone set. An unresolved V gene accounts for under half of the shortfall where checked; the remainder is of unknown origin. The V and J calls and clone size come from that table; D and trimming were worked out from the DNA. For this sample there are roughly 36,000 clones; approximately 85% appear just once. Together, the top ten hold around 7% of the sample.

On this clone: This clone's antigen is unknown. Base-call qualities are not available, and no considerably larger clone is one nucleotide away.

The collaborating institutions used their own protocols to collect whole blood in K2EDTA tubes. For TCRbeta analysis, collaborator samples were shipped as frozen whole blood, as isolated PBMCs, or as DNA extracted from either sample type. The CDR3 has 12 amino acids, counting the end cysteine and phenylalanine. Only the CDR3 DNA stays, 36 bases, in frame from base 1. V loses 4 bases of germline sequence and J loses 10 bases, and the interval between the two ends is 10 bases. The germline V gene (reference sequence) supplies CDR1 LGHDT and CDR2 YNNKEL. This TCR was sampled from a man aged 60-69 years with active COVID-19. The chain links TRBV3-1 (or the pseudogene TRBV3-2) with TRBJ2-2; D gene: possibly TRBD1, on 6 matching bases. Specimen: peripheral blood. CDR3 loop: CASSRGGSELFF. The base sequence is TGTGCCAGCAGCCGAGGGGGTTCGGAGCTGTTTTTT.